The rows below give T cell receptor beta chains drawn from one sample of a study of T-cell memory formation after mild COVID-19. TCRdb re-called the 5' RACE reads through MiXCR, storing one row per CDR3 protein. The data show more than 400,000 distinct CDR3 sequences, 15% to 20% seen once. What was sequenced was PBMCs or a T cell subset sorted from them (not recorded which). Receptors were obtained from an adult woman who had mild COVID-19 (a few samples of this study predate the infection). Cell type and time point are not known. CDR3s include the opening cysteine and the closing phenylalanine or tryptophan. A D gene is named only where the DNA matches it firmly. For some rows the clone size is stated as once, few or many, or as a class when expanded; others skip it.

. TRBD2 TRBJ2-1 TRBV7-9 TGTGCCAGCAGCTTGTCGAGTAGCGGGAGAAACGAGCAGTTCTTC CASSLSSSGRNEQFF
. . TRBJ1-1 TRBV5-1 TGCGCCAGCAGCTTGTACGGGACATCAGAGGGCACTGAAGCTTTCTTT CASSLYGTSEGTEAFF
few . TRBJ1-1 TRBV6-6 TGTGCCAGCAGTTACTCGGCACGGACTGAAGCTTTCTTT CASSYSARTEAFF
. TRBD2 TRBJ2-7 TRBV20-1 TGCAGTGCTGCCCCTAGCGGGGGCTTATACGAGCAGTACTTC CSAAPSGGLYEQYF
. . TRBJ2-7 TRBV6-5 TGTGCCAGCAGCCTATCCGGGACTCAAGCCTACGAGCAGTACTTC CASSLSGTQAYEQYF
. . TRBJ2-6 TRBV7-9 TGTGCCAGCAGCTTCGACAGTCTCTCTGGGGCCAACGTCCTGACTTTC CASSFDSLSGANVLTF
few . TRBJ2-7 TRBV12-3/TRBV12-4 TGTGCCAGCACCAAGGCCAGTGTTGGGGATTCCTACGAGCAGTACTTC CASTKASVGDSYEQYF
many . TRBJ2-7 TRBV5-1 TGCGCCAGCAGCTTGCGTTCAGGACAGATGTCCTACGAGCAGTACTTC CASSLRSGQMSYEQYF
. TRBD1 TRBJ2-3 TRBV6-5 TGTGCCAGCAGTTACGGACAGGGGGCAGTCACAGATACGCAGTATTTT CASSYGQGAVTDTQYF
many . TRBJ1-1 TRBV5-1 TGCGCCAGCGGACCATCGGGACGGCCGAACACTGAAGCTTTCTTT CASGPSGRPNTEAFF
few . TRBJ2-3 TRBV9 TGTGCCAGCAGCGTAGTTGGCAGCACAGATACGCAGTATTTT CASSVVGSTDTQYF
. TRBD1 TRBJ1-1 TRBV5-8 TGTGCCAGCAGCTTGGCAGGGGGTGCGGCTTTCTTT CASSLAGGAAFF
few TRBD1 TRBJ2-2 TRBV7-9 TGTGCCAGCAGCTTAGCGCAGGGGGCGAACACCGGGGAGCTGTTTTTT CASSLAQGANTGELFF
few . TRBJ1-5 TRBV20-1 TGCAGTGCTTACGACGCGGACAGAGTCTATAGCAATCAGCCCCAGCATTTT CSAYDADRVYSNQPQHF
. TRBD2 TRBJ2-7 TRBV20-1 TGCAGTGCTACCGGGATTAGCGGGAGAAGCTCCTACGAGCAGTACTTC CSATGISGRSSYEQYF
few . TRBJ2-3 TRBV5-8 TGTGCCAGCAGCTTGGGTTCTTTTTATTTT CASSLGSFYF
once . TRBJ2-7 TRBV2 TGTGCCAGCGGCTACTACGAGAAGTACTTC CASGYYEKYF
few TRBD2 TRBJ2-5 TRBV7-2 TGTGCCAGCAGCCGTATTAGCGGGAAGCGAGAGACCCAGTACTTC CASSRISGKRETQYF
. . TRBJ1-6 TRBV6-2/TRBV6-3 TGTGCCAGCAGTTATTCCCCCGAACCTGGACGACCCCTCCACTTT CASSYSPEPGRPLHF
few TRBD2 TRBJ2-7 TRBV15 TGTGCCACCAGCTTACATAGAGGGACTAGCTCCTACGAGCAGTACTTC CATSLHRGTSSYEQYF
few . TRBJ1-6 TRBV7-2 TGTGCCAGCAGCGCGGTCCTAAGAAGTAATTCACCCCTCCACTTT CASSAVLRSNSPLHF
. . TRBJ2-5 TRBV24-1 TGTGCCACCAGTGACGCGGCTAGGGAGACCCAGTACTTC CATSDAARETQYF
many TRBD1 TRBJ2-3 TRBV7-2 TGTGCCAGCAGCTTATCGGGGACAGGGGGCACAGATACGCAGTATTTT CASSLSGTGGTDTQYF
many TRBD2 TRBJ2-1 TRBV5-1 TGCGCCAGCAGCTCTAGGTTGGCTAGCGGGAGGGCCTCCTACAATGAGCAGTTCTTC CASSSRLASGRASYNEQFF
. . TRBJ2-5 TRBV25-1 TGTGCCAGCAGTGATCCGGGGGTCTGGGAGACCCAGTACTTC CASSDPGVWETQYF
many . TRBJ1-1 TRBV7-6 TGTGCCAGCAGCTTAGGAGGGACGCTGAACACTGAAGCTTTCTTT CASSLGGTLNTEAFF
once . TRBJ2-4 TRBV2 TGTGCCAGCGCGGGGCGACAGGGAGGGCCTTTAGCCAAAAACATTCAGTACTTC CASAGRQGGPLAKNIQYF
few TRBD1 TRBJ2-5 TRBV7-2 TGTGCCAGCAGCCCGTGGGACAGCGCGGCCCAGTACTTC CASSPWDSAAQYF
. . TRBJ1-2 TRBV15 TGTGCCACCAGCAGAGATCGTCAGGGGCCTGGCTACACCTTC CATSRDRQGPGYTF
few TRBD1 TRBJ1-4 TRBV12-3/TRBV12-4 TGTGCCAGCAGTTCATTCACAGGGGGAAAACTGTTTTTT CASSSFTGGKLFF
. . TRBJ1-2 TRBV28 TGTGCCAGCAGGAACTCAGGGAACTATGGCTACACCTTC CASRNSGNYGYTF
few . TRBJ2-1 TRBV11-2 TGTGCCAGCAGCTCCTATAGCGGACCCTCCTACAATGAGCAGTTCTTC CASSSYSGPSYNEQFF
few TRBD1 TRBJ1-2 TRBV7-2 TGTGCCAGCAGCTTAGCGGGACAGCCTGGTGGCTACACCTTC CASSLAGQPGGYTF
. . TRBJ2-5 TRBV15 TGTGCCACCACCACGGGGTTGGAGACCCAGTACTTC CATTTGLETQYF
few TRBD2 TRBJ2-1 TRBV7-9 TGTGCCAGCAGCATCACCGGGACTAGCAGCGATGAGCAGTTCTTC CASSITGTSSDEQFF
. . TRBJ1-1 TRBV24-1 TGTGCCACCAGTGATCCCCCTGCGAGCTTCTTT CATSDPPASFF
. . TRBJ2-2 TRBV5-4 TGTGCCAGCAGTACCCCGGGATCCGTAGGCACCGGGGAGCTGTTTTTT CASSTPGSVGTGELFF
. TRBD1 TRBJ2-2 TRBV23-1 TGCGCCAGCAGTCTAAAAGGACAGGGGACGAACACCGGGGAGCTGTTTTTT CASSLKGQGTNTGELFF
few TRBD2 TRBJ2-1 TRBV4-1 TGCGCCAGCAGCCAGGGCGTGAGTAGCGGGGTCTACAATGAGCAGTTCTTC CASSQGVSSGVYNEQFF
few TRBD1 TRBJ2-3 TRBV4-1 TGCGCCAGCAGCCCCTCCGACAGGGTATCCCCGACTAGCACAGATACGCAGTATTTT CASSPSDRVSPTSTDTQYF
few . TRBJ1-1 TRBV7-9 TGTGCCAGCAGCTCCCTAAGGTTTGGGGACACTGAAGCTTTCTTT CASSSLRFGDTEAFF
many . TRBJ1-2 TRBV24-1 TGTGCCACCAGTGAGGGACACGGATCCTATGGCTACACCTTC CATSEGHGSYGYTF
few TRBD1 TRBJ2-3 TRBV5-1 TGCGCCAGCAGCAATCGACAGGGGGCGGGTTATAGCACAGATACGCAGTATTTT CASSNRQGAGYSTDTQYF
. . TRBJ1-1 TRBV7-9 TGTGCCAGCAGCCCATTCGAGGGGAACACTGAAGCTTTCTTT CASSPFEGNTEAFF
. TRBD1 TRBJ1-2 TRBV5-1 TGCGCCAGCAGTATCCGAGCGGGACAGGACGGGGGCTACACCTTC CASSIRAGQDGGYTF
. . TRBJ2-5 TRBV29-1 TGCAGCGCCCAGGGTTATGGAGAGACCCAGTACTTC CSAQGYGETQYF
. TRBD2 TRBJ2-2 TRBV5-6 TGTGCCAGCAGCTTGGATAGCGGGAGGGCCATCGGGGAGCTGTTTTTT CASSLDSGRAIGELFF
. . TRBJ2-1 TRBV4-3 TGCGCCAGCAGCCATGACCAGGGGGGGCCCTTTGAGCAGTTCTTC CASSHDQGGPFEQFF